Below, 31 T cell receptor beta chains from the same sample are listed, as sequenced in a study of blood T cell repertoires in COVID-19 (dated by TCRdb to 2019 to 2021). To prepare the library, the immunoSEQ multiplex PCR assay was applied. This immuneACCESS table, as held by TCRdb, lists in-frame sequences with V and J called but not all clones. Of the missing ones, under half trace to an unresolved V gene in checked studies; the others have no known cause. For this sample there are 75,000 to 80,000 clones; about 88% appear just once. The ten largest clonotypes hold around a tenth of the sample. The sample comprised peripheral blood. All receptors derive from a human donor in a cohort sampled during active COVID-19.

This clone occurred a few times. The chain joins TRBV19 to TRBJ2-1; D is perhaps TRBD2 (5 bases). Looked up from germline, CDR1 is LNHDA and CDR2 is SQIVND (reference sequence). V lost 4 bases and J 5 bases, leaving 9 bases between the germline ends. CDR3 length equals 13 residues. CDR3 region: CASSKGLDNEQFF. As DNA, the CDR3 is TGTGCCAGTAGTAAAGGACTGGACAATGAGCAGTTCTTC.

The chain recombines TRBV6-6 with TRBJ2-1; D is unclear. CDR3 length: 14 amino acids. V lost 6 bases and J lost 2, with 11 bases in between. Germline V lookup: CDR1 MNHNY, CDR2 SVGAGI (reference sequence). CDR3: CASRILTPYNEQFF. CDR3 bases: TGTGCCAGCAGAATACTTACCCCCTACAATGAGCAGTTCTTC.

The chain combines TRBV28 with TRBJ2-3; 14 bases agree with TRBD2. Germline loops: CDR1 MDHEN, CDR2 SYDVKM. The CDR3 is 15 amino acids. V lost 5 bases to trimming and J lost 5 bases; unmatched junction nucleotides: 3. The DNA of the CDR3 is TGTGCCAGCAGTCCCGGGACTAGCGGGAGAGATACGCAGTATTTT. Its protein is CASSPGTSGRDTQYF.

The J gene is TRBJ2-7, the V gene TRBV27; 7 bases align to TRBD2. Germline CDR1 and CDR2: MNHEY and SMNVEV (reference sequence). The CDR3 covers 15 residues. J was trimmed by 0 bases and V by 5 bases; bases with no gene match: 7. The CDR3 loop reads CASSRLADLSYEQYF. The CDR3 nucleotides are TGTGCCAGCAGTCGACTAGCTGACCTCTCCTACGAGCAGTACTTC.

The chain links TRBV6-5 to TRBJ2-7, with D possibly being TRBD1 (5 bases). CDR1 is MNHEY, CDR2 SVGAGI, per germline. The CDR3 length is 14 residues. V was shortened by 2 bases and J by 1 base, with 9 bases between the two germline ends. CDR3 amino acids: CASSYGAESYEQYF. CDR3 coding DNA: TGTGCCAGCAGTTACGGGGCAGAATCCTACGAGCAGTACTTC.

This clone was counted only a few times. The rearrangement joins TRBV2 to TRBJ2-7, with 9 bases fitting TRBD1. The germline CDR1 and CDR2 sequences are SNHLY and FYNNEI. The CDR3 totals 12 residues. The trim removed 10 bases at V and 2 bases at J, leaving 3 bases unmatched. For the CDR3, the DNA is TGTGCCACTAGGGACAGGGCCTACGAGCAGTACTTC. Translation gives CATRDRAYEQYF.

The rearrangement joins TRBV2 to TRBJ1-2; the D gene is possibly TRBD1 (5 bases). This CDR3 is 17 amino acids long. The V gene lost 4 bases and the J gene lost 4 bases, with 22 bases spanning the gap. Germline assignment: CDR1 SNHLY and CDR2 FYNNEI. DNA of the CDR3: TGTGCCAGCAGTGGTACAAGGACACTTCCTGCGACCTATGGCTACACCTTC. It translates to CASSGTRTLPATYGYTF.

This clone was recorded once. This sequence joins TRBV27 and TRBJ2-1, with 8 bases that match TRBD2. Germline CDR1 MNHEY, CDR2 SMNVEV (reference sequence). Germline trimming cut 5 bases from V and 1 base from J; bases unmatched to any gene: 4. This CDR3 spans 15 amino acids. The CDR3 DNA follows: TGTGCCAGCAGTACCTTAGCGGGATCCTACAATGAGCAGTTCTTC. It yields the protein CASSTLAGSYNEQFF.

The chain recombines TRBV28 with TRBJ1-2, with 9 positions matching TRBD1. The V and J ends lost 7 bases and 5 bases, in that order; junction bases with no gene match: 5. Germline V gives CDR1 MDHEN, CDR2 SYDVKM. The CDR3 has 13 amino acids. For the CDR3, the DNA is TGTGCCAGCATGGGGGGGACAGGGTATGGCTACACCTTC. Translating it yields CASMGGTGYGYTF.

The chain has TRBV15 and TRBJ1-2; the match to TRBD1 covers 11 bases. The CDR3 is 15 amino acids. Germline values: CDR1 LNHNV, CDR2 YYDKDF (reference sequence). J was trimmed by 6 bases and V by 2 bases; bases with no gene match: 5. CDR3 loop: CATSRSDRGPDGYTF. In DNA, the CDR3 is TGTGCCACCAGCAGATCGGACAGGGGGCCGGATGGCTACACCTTC.

The gene calls are TRBV4-2 and TRBJ2-7, with 8 positions matching TRBD2. Germline-derived CDR1 and CDR2 are LGHNA and YNFKEQ. CDR3 length: 16 residues. Trimming removed 2 bases from V and 3 bases from J; junction bases left unmatched: 9. CDR3 nucleotides: TGTGCCAGCAGCCAACGTACTAGCGGAGACTTCTACGAGCAGTACTTC. As protein: CASSQRTSGDFYEQYF.

The chain joins TRBV7-3 to TRBJ1-1; 11 nucleotides align to TRBD1. The CDR3 length is 15 residues. V dropped 5 bases and J dropped 6; count of bases not matched to a gene: 8. From germline, CDR1 is SGHTA and CDR2 FQGTGA. CDR3 nucleotides: TGTGCCAGCAGCAGGACGGGACAGGGGGACCCTGAAGCTTTCTTT. Amino acid sequence: CASSRTGQGDPEAFF.

The chain links TRBV25-1 to TRBJ1-4; D gene ambiguous. The CDR3 runs to 13 residues. Germline-derived CDR1 and CDR2 are MGHDK and SYGVNS. Between the trimmed V and J ends, which lost 8 bases and 5 bases, there was a span of 12 bases. The CDR3 DNA is TGTGCCAGCTCCGAGGCTGCGAATGAAAAACTGTTTTTT. Translating gives CASSEAANEKLFF.

V is TRBV11-2 and J is TRBJ1-1; perhaps TRBD1 as D (5 bases). Trimming cost V 4 bases and J 4 bases, with 16 bases left between them. CDR1 is SGHAT and CDR2 is FQNNGV in the germline V gene. This CDR3 comprises 15 residues. The CDR3 region is CASSSRQGLVTEAFF. CDR3 DNA: TGTGCCAGCAGCTCGAGGCAGGGACTCGTCACTGAAGCTTTCTTT.

The rearrangement links TRBV18 to TRBJ1-2; 7 nucleotides align to TRBD1. The CDR3 has 13 residues. Germline CDR1 and CDR2: KGHSH and LQKENI. V lost 4 bases, J lost 3 bases, and 2 bases stayed unmatched. The CDR3 protein is CASSQGQDYGYTF. The CDR3 DNA reads TGTGCCAGCTCACAAGGACAGGACTATGGCTACACCTTC.

The V gene is TRBV10-3, the J gene TRBJ2-6, with D possibly matching TRBD1 (6 bases). The CDR3 covers 18 residues. V gave up 2 bases and J gave up 0 bases, with 14 bases separating them. CDR1 ENHRY and CDR2 SYGVKD come from the germline V gene. In DNA form, the CDR3 reads TGTGCCATCAGTGAGGGACAGAATACACTCTCTGGGGCCAACGTCCTGACTTTC. Translating it yields CAISEGQNTLSGANVLTF.

The genes are TRBV5-1 and TRBJ2-7, with TRBD2 matching over 8 bases. The trim removed 2 bases at V and 1 base at J, leaving 2 bases unmatched. CDR1 is SGHRS, CDR2 YFSETQ, per germline. CDR3 length equals 14 residues. CDR3 loop: CASSFSGASYEQYF. CDR3 bases: TGCGCCAGCAGCTTTAGCGGGGCATCCTACGAGCAGTACTTC.

This clone was seen a few times. The V gene is TRBV5-1, the J gene TRBJ2-1, with 11 bases that match TRBD2. The length of the CDR3 is 16 residues. V lost 3 bases to trimming and J lost 2 bases; unmatched junction nucleotides: 4. In germline, CDR1 is SGHRS, CDR2 YFSETQ. This CDR3 is CASSSTSGMTYNEQFF. The CDR3 DNA reads TGCGCCAGCAGCTCGACTAGCGGGATGACCTACAATGAGCAGTTCTTC.

V usage is TRBV6-5 and J usage is TRBJ2-3, with D unresolved. The germline gives CDR1 MNHEY, CDR2 SVGAGI. The V end was cut by 6 bases, the J end by 0 bases, with 4 bases between. The CDR3 loop spans 12 amino acids. CDR3 in DNA: TGTGCCAGCAGACTTAGCACAGATACGCAGTATTTT. It translates to CASRLSTDTQYF.

This clone occurred once. This chain joins TRBV4-1 and TRBJ2-5; perhaps TRBD2 as D (6 bases). The CDR3 covers 13 residues. The germline CDR1 and CDR2 sequences are MGHRA and YSYEKL. Trimming removed 5 bases at V and 4 bases at J, with 11 bases between. Written as DNA, the CDR3 is TGCGCCAGCAGCTCCCGGGGGTTAGAGACCCAGTACTTC. Amino acid sequence: CASSSRGLETQYF.

This rearrangement joins TRBV5-5 to TRBJ2-7; D gene uncertain. Germline V lookup: CDR1 SGHKS, CDR2 YYEKEE (reference sequence). Trimming took off 0 bases at V and 0 bases at J, with 10 bases between the two ends. The CDR3 runs 15 residues. The CDR3 is CASSLVSISSYEQYF. As DNA, the CDR3 is TGTGCCAGCAGCTTGGTGTCAATCAGCTCCTACGAGCAGTACTTC.

The chain employs TRBV7-8 and TRBJ2-1; D not resolved. V gave up 3 bases and J gave up 1 base, with 10 bases separating them. The CDR3 sequence is 15 residues long. Germline values: CDR1 SGHVS, CDR2 FQNEAQ. CDR3 DNA: TGTGCCAGCAGCTTGAGGTCCCCATCCTACAATGAGCAGTTCTTC. Protein product: CASSLRSPSYNEQFF.

V gene TRBV19 combines with J gene TRBJ2-5; 9 bases fit TRBD2. The CDR3 has 14 residues. The trim removed 5 bases at V and 2 bases at J, leaving 3 bases unmatched. Germline V CDR1 and CDR2: LNHDA, SQIVND (reference sequence). The CDR3 region is CASSRLAGQETQYF. The CDR3 nucleotides are TGTGCCAGTAGTCGGCTAGCGGGGCAAGAGACCCAGTACTTC.

The J gene is TRBJ2-7, the V gene TRBV27; the match to TRBD2 covers 12 bases. The CDR3 length is 15 residues. Germline V gene lookup returns CDR1 MNHEY and CDR2 SMNVEV (reference sequence). V lost 6 bases and J lost 6; bases outside the gene matches: 9. The CDR3 DNA reads TGTGCCAGCAGCCGGCCTGGACTAGCGGGAACCGAGCAGTACTTC. Translation: CASSRPGLAGTEQYF.

By proportion, this clone is medium-sized. Distinct nucleotide sequences in the sample also encode this CDR3. The chain combines TRBV5-1 with TRBJ1-4, with TRBD1 identical over 7 bases. After removal of 0 bases from V and 3 bases from J, the junction contained 8 bases not matched to a gene. The germline gives CDR1 SGHRS, CDR2 YFSETQ. This CDR3 spans 17 amino acids. This CDR3 reads CASSLGQGEGPNEKLFF. As DNA, the CDR3 is TGCGCCAGCAGCTTGGGACAGGGAGAGGGGCCTAATGAAAAACTGTTTTTT.

The chain recombines TRBV29-1 with TRBJ2-5; D might be TRBD2 (6 bases). Trimming removed 6 bases at V and 0 bases at J, with 14 bases between. Germline V gene sequence: CDR1 SQVTM, CDR2 ANQGSEA. The CDR3 length is 14 residues. In DNA, the CDR3 is TGCAGCGTCTCGGGGACTGCGTACCAAGAGACCCAGTACTTC. Translated, it gives CSVSGTAYQETQYF.

The V and J genes are TRBV27 and TRBJ2-1, with 7 positions matching TRBD2. CDR3 size: 14 residues. V gave up 6 bases and J gave up 2 bases; unmatched junction bases: 4. Germline V CDR1 and CDR2: MNHEY, SMNVEV (reference sequence). Here the CDR3 reads CASSAGAAYNEQFF. The CDR3 bases are TGTGCCAGCAGCGCGGGAGCGGCCTACAATGAGCAGTTCTTC.

J is TRBJ2-4 and V is TRBV2, with TRBD2 identical over 8 bases. CDR3 size: 14 residues. CDR1 SNHLY and CDR2 FYNNEI come from the germline V gene. Trimming removed 0 bases from V and 11 bases from J; junction bases left unmatched: 6. CDR3: CASSEAVGSGVQYF. For the CDR3, the DNA is TGTGCCAGCAGTGAAGCGGTCGGTAGCGGGGTTCAGTACTTC.

The chain employs TRBV5-5 and TRBJ2-7, with TRBD1 identical over 7 bases. CDR1 is SGHKS and CDR2 is YYEKEE in the germline V gene (reference sequence). V gave up 5 bases and J gave up 1 base; unmatched junction bases: 3. The CDR3 length is 13 residues. CDR3 sequence: CASREGQSYEQYF. CDR3 DNA sequence: TGTGCCAGCAGAGAGGGACAGTCCTACGAGCAGTACTTC.

The gene calls are TRBV3-1 (or the pseudogene TRBV3-2) and TRBJ2-3, with 7 bases matching TRBD2. After removal of 4 bases from V and 3 bases from J, the junction contained 4 bases not matched to a gene. The CDR3 totals 14 residues. The germline CDR1 and CDR2 sequences are LGHDT and YNNKEL (reference sequence). The CDR3 coding sequence is TGTGCCAGCAGCCTGGTGGGGGGGACAGATACGCAGTATTTT. Its translation: CASSLVGGTDTQYF.

The V call is TRBV6-5, the J call TRBJ2-7; 8 bases are shared with TRBD1. Trimming removed 7 bases from V and 0 bases from J; junction bases left unmatched: 8. Germline-derived CDR1 and CDR2 are MNHEY and SVGAGI. The CDR3 is 15 residues long. This CDR3 is CASILDRASSYEQYF. The CDR3 nucleotides read TGTGCCAGCATTCTGGACAGGGCGAGCTCCTACGAGCAGTACTTC.